This T cell receptor beta chain was captured in a study of blood T cell repertoires in COVID-19. Study in general: PBMCs, B-cell-depleted T cells, or T cells provided the cDNA or gDNA that made up the material.

This CDR3 region has 13 residues. The V and J ends lost 6 bases and 8 bases respectively, with 16 bases between them. Germline assignment: CDR1 SGHTA and CDR2 FQGTGA. Clones were read by immunoSEQ multiplex PCR, and TCRdb kept only the in-frame ones, dropping some. The sample consists of under 250,000 clones, about four fifths of them appearing once. This clonotype originated in a woman aged 35 to 49 with acute or convalescent COVID-19. The chain joins TRBV7-3 to TRBJ1-2, with D possibly being TRBD1 (6 bases). The specimen was peripheral blood. The CDR3 region is CASSPIRGLGYTF. In DNA, the CDR3 is TGTGCCAGCAGTCCTATCAGGGGCTTGGGCTACACCTTC.